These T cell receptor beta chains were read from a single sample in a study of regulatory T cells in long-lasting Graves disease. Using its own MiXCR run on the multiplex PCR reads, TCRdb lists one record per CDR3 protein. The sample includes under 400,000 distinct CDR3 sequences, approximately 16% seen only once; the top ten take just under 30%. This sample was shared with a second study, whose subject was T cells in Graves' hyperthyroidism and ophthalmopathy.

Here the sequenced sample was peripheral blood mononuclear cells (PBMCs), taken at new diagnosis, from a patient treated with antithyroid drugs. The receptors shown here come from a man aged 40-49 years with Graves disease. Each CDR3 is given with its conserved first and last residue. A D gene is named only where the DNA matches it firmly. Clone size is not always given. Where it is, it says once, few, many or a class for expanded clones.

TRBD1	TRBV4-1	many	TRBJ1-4	TGCGCCAGCAGCCAAGAGGACAGGGAAAAACTGTTTTTT	CASSQEDREKLFF
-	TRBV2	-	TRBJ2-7	TGTGCCTCCCACGGACAGAACTACGAGCAGTACTTC	CASHGQNYEQYF
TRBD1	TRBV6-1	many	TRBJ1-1	TGTGCCAGCAGCCCCCACAGGGGGCAGGAAAAAACTGAAGCTTTCTTT	CASSPHRGQEKTEAFF
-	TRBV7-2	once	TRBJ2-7	TGTGCCAGCAGCTTAGCTACGGGCAGGGGCGAGCAGTACTTC	CASSLATGRGEQYF
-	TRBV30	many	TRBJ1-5	TGTGCCTGGAGTTCGGACACGAATCAGCCCCAGCATTTT	CAWSSDTNQPQHF
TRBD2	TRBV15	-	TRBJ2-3	TGTGCCACCTCCCTAGCGGGGGGCACAGATACGCAGTATTTT	CATSLAGGTDTQYF
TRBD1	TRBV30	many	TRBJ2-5	TGTGCCTGGAGGGAACAGGGGGGAGAGACCCAGTACTTC	CAWREQGGETQYF
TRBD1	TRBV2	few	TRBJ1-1	TGTGCCAGCAATAAGGGGGCGGACACTGAAGCTTTCTTT	CASNKGADTEAFF
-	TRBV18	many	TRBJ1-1	TGTGCCAGCTCACCACTATGGGGGGATCGCACTGAAGCTTTCTTT	CASSPLWGDRTEAFF
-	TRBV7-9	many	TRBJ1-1	TGTGCCAGCAGCCCGGGGTCGTACACTGAAGCTTTCTTT	CASSPGSYTEAFF
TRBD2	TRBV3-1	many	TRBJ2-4	TGTGCCAGCAGCCAAGGGACTAGCGGGGGGAACATTCAGTACTTC	CASSQGTSGGNIQYF
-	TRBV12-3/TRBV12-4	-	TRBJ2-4	TGTGCCAGCAGTTTAAAGGCGCTAGCGCTAGCCAAAAACATTCAGTACTTC	CASSLKALALAKNIQYF
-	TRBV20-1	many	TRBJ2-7	TGCAGTGCAGTTCGGGGGCTAGACTACGAGCAGTACTTC	CSAVRGLDYEQYF
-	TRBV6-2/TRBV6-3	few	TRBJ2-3	TGTGCCAGCAGTTATCAGGGGAGCCGCACAGATACGCGGTATTTT	CASSYQGSRTDTRYF
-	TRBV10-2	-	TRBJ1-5	TGCGCCAGCAGTGTGGCAGGGGCGAATCAGCCCCAGCATTTT	CASSVAGANQPQHF
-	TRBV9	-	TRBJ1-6	TGTGCCAGCAGCCTCGACGGTGGCAATTCACCCCTCCACTTT	CASSLDGGNSPLHF
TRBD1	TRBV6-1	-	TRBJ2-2	TGTGCCAGCAGGCTCACAGGGGGCGATTTAGTCGGGGAGCTGTTTTTT	CASRLTGGDLVGELFF
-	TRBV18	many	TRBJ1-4	TGTGCCAGCTCACCCGGAGTTTTTGAAAAACTGTTTTTT	CASSPGVFEKLFF
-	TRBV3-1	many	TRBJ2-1	TGTGCCAGCAGCCAATCCGAGCGCGTCTCCTACAATGAGCAGTTCTTC	CASSQSERVSYNEQFF
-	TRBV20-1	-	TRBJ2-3	TGCAGTTTCGCCCGGCGGGACACAGATACGCAGTATTTT	CSFARRDTDTQYF
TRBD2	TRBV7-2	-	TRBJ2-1	TGTGCCAGCAGCTTAGTTTTTAGCGGGGGATTGAATGAGCAGTTCTTC	CASSLVFSGGLNEQFF
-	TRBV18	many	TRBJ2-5	TGTGCCAGCTCACCGGACCGGGTAAAAGGGACCCAGTACTTC	CASSPDRVKGTQYF
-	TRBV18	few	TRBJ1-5	TGTGCCAGCTCACTTATCAGGGTTGGAGGTCAGCCCCAGCATTTT	CASSLIRVGGQPQHF
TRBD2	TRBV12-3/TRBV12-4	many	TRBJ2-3	TGTGCCAGCAGTTTGACTAGCGGGGGGGCGGGAGATACGCAGTATTTT	CASSLTSGGAGDTQYF
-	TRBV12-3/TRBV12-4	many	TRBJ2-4	TGTGCCAGCAGTTTAGATACACGGGATCCCAAAAACATTCAGTACTTC	CASSLDTRDPKNIQYF
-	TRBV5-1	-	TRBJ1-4	TGCGCCAGCAGCCTTCCAACTAATGAAAAACTGTTTTTT	CASSLPTNEKLFF
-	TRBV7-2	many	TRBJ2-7	TGTGCCAGCAGCTTAGAGTCCGCAGGGGTTCCCTACGAGCAGTACTTC	CASSLESAGVPYEQYF
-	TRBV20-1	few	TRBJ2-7	TGCAGTGCAACCCTTGGGGGGCGAACCTACGAGCAGTACTTC	CSATLGGRTYEQYF
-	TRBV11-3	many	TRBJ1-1	TGTGCCAGCAGCTTAGATTTTTTGGCAGCCGAAGCTTTCTTT	CASSLDFLAAEAFF
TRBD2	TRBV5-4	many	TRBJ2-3	TGTGCCAGCACCAGGAAGACTAGCGTGAGCACAGATACGCAGTATTTT	CASTRKTSVSTDTQYF
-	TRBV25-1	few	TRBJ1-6	TGTGCCAGCAGTGAATCTACAGGACCAGGTTCACCCCTCCACTTT	CASSESTGPGSPLHF
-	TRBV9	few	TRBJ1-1	TGTGCCAGCAGCGTAACGCCAGGGTCCACTGAAGCTTTCTTT	CASSVTPGSTEAFF
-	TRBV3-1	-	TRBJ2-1	TGTGCCAGCAGCCAAGAGGGGACTCTCAACAATGAGCAGTTCTTC	CASSQEGTLNNEQFF
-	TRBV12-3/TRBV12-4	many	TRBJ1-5	TGTGCCAGCAGTTCCTCCCGGAATTATCAGCCCCAGCATTTT	CASSSSRNYQPQHF
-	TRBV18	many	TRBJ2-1	TGTGCCAGCTCACCCCAACAGAGGGGTTCCAATGAGCAGTTCTTC	CASSPQQRGSNEQFF
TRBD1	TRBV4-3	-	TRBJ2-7	TGCGCCAGCAGCCAACTCGCCGGGACAGCGTCCTACGAGCAGTACTTC	CASSQLAGTASYEQYF
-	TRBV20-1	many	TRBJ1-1	TGCAGTGCTAGTTCGTCCGCCTTATCCCCTGAAGCTTTCTTT	CSASSSALSPEAFF
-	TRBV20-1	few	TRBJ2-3	TGCAGTGCTAAGGGCGGGGCAGAGGATACGCAGTATTTT	CSAKGGAEDTQYF
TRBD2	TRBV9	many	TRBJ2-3	TGTGCCAGCAGCGGAGGGGCTAGCGGGTTAAGCACAGATACGCAGTATTTT	CASSGGASGLSTDTQYF
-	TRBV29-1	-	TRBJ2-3	TGCAGCGTTGAAGGGGGTTCGGACTATGGTTGGGCCAGCACAGATACGCAGTATTTT	CSVEGGSDYGWASTDTQYF
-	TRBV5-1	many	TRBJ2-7	TGCGCCAGCAGCTTGGGGGGCAGGGGAACCTACGAGCAGTACTTC	CASSLGGRGTYEQYF
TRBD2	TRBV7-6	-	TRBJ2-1	TGTGCCAGCAGCTTAGCGGGGCTAGCGGGGCTCTCCTACAATGAGCAGTTCTTC	CASSLAGLAGLSYNEQFF
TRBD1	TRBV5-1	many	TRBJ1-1	TGCGCCAGCAGCTTGGAGACAGGGATGAACACTGAAGCTTTCTTT	CASSLETGMNTEAFF